One sample yielded the 24 T cell receptor beta chains listed below, sequenced in a study of OX40 agonist ivuxolimab in advanced cancers. Some clones are missing from TCRdb's copy, which holds only in-frame ones; the method was immunoSEQ multiplex PCR. The sample carries 75,000 to 95,000 clones, about 85% recorded once. This specimen consisted of CD4+ or CD8+ T cells sorted from blood, obtained in a trial of the OX40 agonist ivuxolimab. The receptor set was obtained from an adult with an advanced solid tumor such as melanoma, head and neck, liver or kidney cancer.

J is TRBJ2-4 and V is TRBV27, with 7 nucleotides matching TRBD1. CDR3 length: 15 amino acids. Germline V gene lookup returns CDR1 MNHEY and CDR2 SMNVEV (reference sequence). Trimming cost V 4 bases and J 0 bases; bases outside gene matches: 3. CDR3 protein: CASSSDRLAKNIQYF. The DNA for the CDR3 is TGTGCCAGCAGTTCGGACAGGCTAGCCAAAAACATTCAGTACTTC.

The chain carries TRBV5-5 and TRBJ1-1; 9 bases align to TRBD1. From germline, CDR1 is SGHKS and CDR2 YYEKEE (reference sequence). J lost 1 base, V lost 5 bases, and 6 bases had no gene match. CDR3 size: 15 residues. The CDR3 DNA follows: TGTGCCAGCAGGCACCCGGGACAGGGGAACACTGAAGCTTTCTTT. Protein sequence: CASRHPGQGNTEAFF.

This chain links TRBV6-1 with TRBJ1-6; 7 nucleotides agree with TRBD1. The V segment lost 4 bases and the J segment 6 bases; nucleotides outside the gene matches: 6. CDR1 is MNHNS and CDR2 is SASEGT in the germline V gene. CDR3 size: 15 residues. CDR3: CASSVGGEGNSPLHF. CDR3 nucleotides: TGTGCCAGCAGTGTAGGGGGCGAGGGTAATTCACCCCTCCACTTT.

The genes are TRBV5-1 and TRBJ2-3; D is tentatively TRBD1 or TRBD2 (5 bases each). The CDR3 runs to 16 residues. Trimming stripped 2 bases from V and 0 bases from J, with 13 bases between. Germline V gene data show CDR1 as SGHRS and CDR2 as YFSETQ. This CDR3 is CASSFLGAGSTDTQYF. Written as DNA, the CDR3 is TGCGCCAGCAGCTTCCTCGGGGCAGGTAGCACAGATACGCAGTATTTT.

The rearrangement links TRBV28 to TRBJ1-1, with D uncertain. The CDR3 consists of 15 residues. Looked up from germline, CDR1 is MDHEN and CDR2 is SYDVKM. The ends were cut back, 5 bases at V and 1 base at J, with 14 bases in the middle. The CDR3 DNA reads TGTGCCAGCAGTCATCGGGCAACGGGGAACACTGAAGCTTTCTTT. As protein: CASSHRATGNTEAFF.

The chain combines TRBV11-2 with TRBJ2-1, with 7 bases identical to TRBD2. The germline V gene has CDR1 SGHAT and CDR2 FQNNGV. The V gene end was trimmed by 5 bases and the J gene end by 0 bases; junction bases not matched to a gene: 4. The CDR3 covers 15 residues. The CDR3 loop reads CASSRAGVSYNEQFF. The CDR3 DNA reads as TGTGCCAGCAGCCGGGCGGGGGTCTCCTACAATGAGCAGTTCTTC.

CDR3 sequence: CASSPLQGVAKNIQYF. CDR3 sequence (DNA): TGTGCCAGCTCACCTCTACAGGGAGTAGCCAAAAACATTCAGTACTTC. The chain carries TRBV18 and TRBJ2-4; tentatively, D is TRBD1 (6 bases). This CDR3 contains 16 residues. V dropped 3 bases and J dropped 0 bases, with 12 bases sitting between them. The germline V gene encodes CDR1 KGHSH and CDR2 LQKENI.

This clone was seen only once. V and J are TRBV5-1 and TRBJ1-2, with unresolved D. V lost 3 bases, J lost 4 bases, and 7 bases lay in between. The CDR3 spans 12 residues. CDR1 and CDR2 from the germline V gene are SGHRS and YFSETQ. CDR3 sequence (DNA): TGCGCCAGCAGCTCGGACCTCTATGGCTACACCTTC. As protein: CASSSDLYGYTF.

The chain uses TRBV19 and TRBJ2-1; 11 bases agree with TRBD2. The germline V gene has CDR1 LNHDA and CDR2 SQIVND (reference sequence). Unmatched junction bases numbered 17, after V lost 5 bases and J lost 5 bases. The CDR3 is 19 residues long. CDR3 bases: TGTGCCAGTAGTGCAGGCCCCCAGACTAGCGGGATTATCCACAATGAGCAGTTCTTC. Amino acids: CASSAGPQTSGIIHNEQFF.

The chain combines TRBV15 with TRBJ1-2; perhaps TRBD1 as D (5 bases). V lost 5 bases, J lost 2 bases, and 12 bases lay in between. Looked up from germline, CDR1 is LNHNV and CDR2 is YYDKDF (reference sequence). The CDR3 has 14 amino acids. DNA of the CDR3: TGTGCCACCAGCGCACTCCGGGACAACTATGGCTACACCTTC. Translated, it gives CATSALRDNYGYTF. Complete variable domain (other parts from reference TRBV15 and TRBJ1-2): DAMVIQNPRYQVTQFGKPVTLSCSQTLNHNVMYWYQQKSSQAPKLLFHYYDKDFNNEADTPDNFQSRRPNTSFCFLDIRSPGLGDTAMYLCATSALRDNYGYTFGSGTRLTVV.

The V gene is TRBV29-1, the J gene TRBJ2-3; weak D call: TRBD2 (6 bases). Germline CDR1 SQVTM, CDR2 ANQGSEA. V was clipped by 4 bases and J by 8 bases, with 10 bases between them. This CDR3 spans 11 amino acids. The CDR3 DNA reads TGCAGCGTTGGGGGGGTGGCTACGCAGTATTTT. It translates to CSVGGVATQYF.

The V and J genes are TRBV4-2 and TRBJ1-4; D gene unclear. Germline V lookup: CDR1 LGHNA, CDR2 YNFKEQ. The V and J ends lost 1 base and 8 bases respectively, with 8 bases between them. This CDR3 spans 13 amino acids. In DNA form, the CDR3 reads TGTGCCAGCAGCCAAGCGGGGAGCGAAAAACTGTTTTTT. Amino acids: CASSQAGSEKLFF.

This rearrangement joins TRBV4-1 to TRBJ1-4, with 8 nucleotides matching TRBD1. There are 17 residues in the CDR3. The V gene end was trimmed by 3 bases and the J gene end by 6 bases; junction bases not matched to a gene: 12. CDR1 is MGHRA, CDR2 YSYEKL, per germline. Here the CDR3 DNA reads TGCGCCAGCAGCCAGGAGGAGGGCAGGGGGCAGGATGAAAAACTGTTTTTT. Its protein product is CASSQEEGRGQDEKLFF.

The chain carries TRBV4-1 and TRBJ2-5, with D perhaps TRBD1 (6 bases). The CDR3 is 16 residues long. Germline loops: CDR1 MGHRA, CDR2 YSYEKL. The V end was cut by 2 bases, the J end by 1 base, with 14 bases between. CDR3 loop: CASSQTPGAPQETQYF. CDR3 bases: TGCGCCAGCAGCCAAACACCAGGGGCCCCCCAAGAGACCCAGTACTTC.

CDR3 in DNA: TGTGCCAGCAGCTTATTTGCGGGCTCAGCTAACTATGGCTACACCTTC. Translation: CASSLFAGSANYGYTF. The chain has TRBV7-8 and TRBJ1-2, with D hard to call. The germline gives CDR1 SGHVS, CDR2 FQNEAQ. This CDR3 comprises 16 residues. V lost 2 bases, J lost 0 bases, and 13 bases lay in between. The whole variable domain, remainder taken from reference TRBV7-8 and TRBJ1-2, is GAGVSQSPRYKVAKRGQDVALRCDPISGHVSLFWYQQALGQGPEFLTYFQNEAQLDKSGLPSDRFFAERPEGSVSTLKIQRTQQEDSAVYLCASSLFAGSANYGYTFGSGTRLTVV.

The chain joins TRBV11-3 to TRBJ2-5; D uncertain. Trimming removed 5 bases at V and 1 base at J, with 11 bases between. CDR3 length: 14 amino acids. Per the germline V gene, CDR1 is SGHNT and CDR2 is YENEEA. The CDR3 sequence: CASSLDGVQETQYF. CDR3 bases: TGTGCCAGCAGCCTTGACGGAGTCCAAGAGACCCAGTACTTC. The full variable domain, in which reference TRBV11-3 and TRBJ2-5 provide the parts outside the CDR3, is EAGVVQSPRYKIIEKKQPVAFWCNPISGHNTLYWYLQNLGQGPELLIRYENEEAVDDSQLPKDRFSAERLKGVDSTLKIQPAELGDSAVYLCASSLDGVQETQYFGPGTRLLVL.

The chain couples TRBV28 to TRBJ2-7; D possibly corresponds to TRBD2 (5 bases). Germline lookup yields CDR1 MDHEN and CDR2 SYDVKM. This CDR3 contains 14 residues. Deletions cut 10 bases from V and 3 bases from J, with 19 bases between. The CDR3 is CATWEPANIYEQYF. CDR3 nucleotides: TGTGCCACGTGGGAGCCTGCAAATATCTACGAGCAGTACTTC.

The rearrangement links TRBV12-5 to TRBJ2-5; no reliable D call. The CDR3 totals 13 residues. Germline values: CDR1 LGHNT, CDR2 FRNRAP. The V and J ends lost 6 bases and 3 bases respectively, with 11 bases between them. The CDR3 DNA follows: TGTGCTAGTGGAAAGGGCGGCGAAGAGACCCAGTACTTC. This translates into CASGKGGEETQYF.

V usage is TRBV18 and J usage is TRBJ2-1, with 7 bases fitting TRBD1. Per germline, CDR1 KGHSH and CDR2 LQKENI. V was pared by 6 bases and J by 15 bases, with 11 bases of the junction left unmatched. CDR3 length: 12 amino acids. CDR3 DNA: TGTGCCAGCTCCAACCAAGGGGACAGCGGGTTCTTC. It encodes CASSNQGDSGFF.

The chain joins TRBV6-5 to TRBJ1-1; 8 bases line up with TRBD1. This CDR3 has 13 residues. Unmatched junction bases numbered 11, after V lost 6 bases and J lost 11 bases. Germline V gene lookup returns CDR1 MNHEY and CDR2 SVGAGI. This CDR3 is CASRFGQGPWAFF. The CDR3 DNA reads as TGTGCCAGCAGGTTTGGACAGGGACCTTGGGCTTTCTTT.

The chain couples TRBV19 to TRBJ1-4; D not resolved. V was shortened by 4 bases and J by 7 bases, with 16 bases between the two germline ends. This CDR3 contains 15 residues. Germline CDR1 and CDR2: LNHDA and SQIVND (reference sequence). CDR3: CASSTLVGSTEKLFF. CDR3 coding DNA: TGTGCCAGTAGTACCCTAGTGGGATCTACTGAAAAACTGTTTTTT.

The chain is built from TRBV5-1 and TRBJ2-7; D is uncertain. Deletions cut 2 bases from V and 2 bases from J, with 8 bases between. The CDR3 contains 13 residues. CDR1 SGHRS and CDR2 YFSETQ come from the germline V gene. CDR3 in amino acids: CASSLMATYEQYF. CDR3 coding DNA: TGCGCCAGCAGCTTAATGGCAACCTACGAGCAGTACTTC.

Here the CDR3 reads CASSLSGQNTDTQYF. The CDR3 DNA reads TGTGCCAGCAGTTTATCGGGTCAGAACACAGATACGCAGTATTTT. J is TRBJ2-3 and V is TRBV28; D unclear. CDR1 and CDR2 from the germline V gene are MDHEN and SYDVKM. V lost 1 base and J 2 bases, leaving 10 bases between the germline ends. The CDR3 sequence is 15 residues long.

V gene TRBV10-3 combines with J gene TRBJ2-7; D perhaps matches TRBD1 (6 bases). The V and J ends lost 6 bases and 2 bases respectively, with 14 bases between them. This CDR3 is 14 amino acids long. Germline V lookup: CDR1 ENHRY, CDR2 SYGVKD. The CDR3 sequence: CAIRGTRGPYEQYF. In DNA, the CDR3 is TGTGCCATCAGGGGGACAAGGGGACCCTACGAGCAGTACTTC.